The clone carrying this T cell receptor beta chain was counted ten times or more. The data are from a study of prognosis after radiotherapy for stage I lung cancer. The length of the CDR3 is 12 residues. In germline, CDR1 is SEHNR, CDR2 FQNEAQ (reference sequence). V was shortened by 3 bases and J by 4 bases, with 4 bases between the two germline ends. Template was genomic DNA; TCR beta CDR3 amplified in two multiplex PCR rounds. First-round PCR, the initial amplification, used primers specific to each TRBV and TRBJ gene. TCRdb independently ran MiXCR on the multiplex PCR reads; one entry per CDR3 protein. The table records about 32,000 distinct CDR3 sequences, about 40% of them present only once.

The chain carries TRBV7-9 and TRBJ2-1; D uncertain. Source: PBMCs, taken before or after stereotactic body radiation therapy (not recorded which). The source of this sequence is a donor aged 50 or older with non-small cell lung cancer. CDR3 residues: CASSLGYNEQFF. Here the CDR3 DNA reads TGTGCCAGCAGCTTGGGGTACAATGAGCAGTTCTTC.